A selection of T cell receptor beta chains follows, all from one sample in a study of control samples from healthy donors and cancer patients. Method: immunoSEQ multiplex PCR; TCRdb's copy keeps in-frame clones and lacks some. The sample records 150,000 to 200,000 clones, nearly 90% being singletons. Material for sequencing was blood. All receptors derive from a woman in her fifties or sixties in good health. CDR3s include the opening cysteine and the closing phenylalanine or tryptophan. Each record gives: V gene, J gene, D gene, clone size, CDR3 DNA, CDR3 protein. D genes are given only for firm matches. Not every row has a clone size; where given, it reads once, few, many or a size class.

>TRBV9|TRBJ2-7|.|.
TGTGCCAGCAGCGTAGAGGGCGGGCTCAACGAGCAGTACTTC
CASSVEGGLNEQYF
>TRBV7-8|TRBJ1-3|.|.
TGTGCCAGCACCGGAGGGTTGGCTGGAAACACCATATATTTT
CASTGGLAGNTIYF
>TRBV19|TRBJ1-5|TRBD1|.
TGTGCCAGTAATGGGGGACAGGGAACTAATCAGCCCCAGCATTTT
CASNGGQGTNQPQHF
>TRBV6-1|TRBJ2-7|TRBD2|.
TGTGCCAGCAGTGAAGGACTAGCGGGGGGCACCTACGAGCAGTACTTC
CASSEGLAGGTYEQYF
>TRBV2|TRBJ2-1|TRBD1|.
TGTGCCAACTCTGCTGACAGGGGCGGAGATGAGCAGTTCTTC
CANSADRGGDEQFF
>TRBV24-1|TRBJ1-2|.|once
TGTGCCACCAGTGAACACGGACAGTATGGCTACACCTTC
CATSEHGQYGYTF
>TRBV10-3|TRBJ1-2|.|once
TGTGCCATCAGTGAGGTTACTGGGGGCGACTACACCTTC
CAISEVTGGDYTF
>TRBV18|TRBJ2-6|.|.
TGTGCCAGCTCACCTCGGGCCAACGTCCTGACTTTC
CASSPRANVLTF
>TRBV24-1|TRBJ1-1|.|.
TGTGCCACCAGGGGGGGATATGGTTCGACTGAAGCTTTCTTT
CATRGGYGSTEAFF
>TRBV18|TRBJ2-2|.|.
TGTGCCAGCTCACGATCAGGAGGAGGCCACACCGGGGAGCTGTTTTTT
CASSRSGGGHTGELFF
>TRBV6-6|TRBJ1-1|.|.
TGTGCCAGCAGTTTGACAGAAAACACTGAAGCTTTCTTT
CASSLTENTEAFF
>TRBV2|TRBJ1-4|.|.
TGTGCCAGCAGCTTTTACCAAACAGGGACTGAAAAACTGTTTTTT
CASSFYQTGTEKLFF
>TRBV29-1|TRBJ2-7|.|.
TGCAGCGTCTCACTAATAACAGTTCCCTACGAGCAGTACTTC
CSVSLITVPYEQYF
>TRBV5-1|TRBJ2-7|TRBD2|.
TGCGCCAGCAGCTCTAGCGGGAGGGACGAGCAGTACTTC
CASSSSGRDEQYF
>TRBV9|TRBJ2-7|TRBD1|.
TGTGCCAGCAGCGCGGGACAGGGACACTACTACGAGCAGTACTTC
CASSAGQGHYYEQYF
>TRBV6-5|TRBJ2-1|.|.
TGTGCCAGCAGTTACTCGAGGGGGGGCAATGAGCAGTTCTTC
CASSYSRGGNEQFF
>TRBV9|TRBJ1-1|.|.
TGTGCCAGCAGCGTAGTGGGTGATGTAGAAGCTTTCTTT
CASSVVGDVEAFF
>TRBV3-1/TRBV3-2|TRBJ2-5|TRBD2|once
TGTGCCAGCAGCCATAGCGGGGCCCAGAAGGGGGCCCAGTACTTC
CASSHSGAQKGAQYF
>TRBV9|TRBJ2-3|TRBD2|.
TGTGCCAGCAGCCCAGTCGGGACTAGCGGGAGTGTAGCGTATTTT
CASSPVGTSGSVAYF
>TRBV6-2/TRBV6-3|TRBJ2-7|.|.
TGTGCCAGCAGTTACCCCCAGCGGGCGGTCTACGAGCAGTACTTC
CASSYPQRAVYEQYF
>TRBV19|TRBJ1-5|.|.
TGTGCCAGTAGTATATCCCGGGATCAGCCCCAGCATTTT
CASSISRDQPQHF
>TRBV28|TRBJ1-2|TRBD1|.
TGTGCCAGCAGGCGGACAGGGTCGAACGGGTTGTATGGCTACACCTTC
CASRRTGSNGLYGYTF
>TRBV6-5|TRBJ1-1|.|.
TGTGCCTCTACACTACAGGGCTGGGGCACTGAAGCTTTCTTT
CASTLQGWGTEAFF
>TRBV12-3/TRBV12-4|TRBJ2-1|.|.
TGTGCCAGCAGTTTGGGAATCTACAATGAGCAGTTCTTC
CASSLGIYNEQFF
>TRBV19|TRBJ1-2|.|.
TGTGCCAGTAGTTGGGGAGACAGGTTGCGGGGCTACACCTTC
CASSWGDRLRGYTF
>TRBV6-6|TRBJ1-1|TRBD1|.
TGTGCCAGCAGCCGACAGGGAGGCACTGAAGCTTTCTTT
CASSRQGGTEAFF
>TRBV7-8|TRBJ2-7|TRBD1|few
TGTGCCAGCACCAAACAGGAGGCAGGGGGCTCCTACGAGCAGTACTTC
CASTKQEAGGSYEQYF
>TRBV2|TRBJ2-5|.|.
TGTGCCAGCAGTGAATTGAAATCTAGTATGGGGACCCAGTACTTC
CASSELKSSMGTQYF
>TRBV5-8|TRBJ2-7|TRBD1|.
TGTGCCAGCAGCCCCTGGACAGGGTACGAGCAGTACTTC
CASSPWTGYEQYF
>TRBV29-1|TRBJ1-5|.|few
TGCAGCGTTGCGGCCCCTCCGGGACCCCAGCATTTT
CSVAAPPGPQHF
>TRBV6-1|TRBJ1-1|.|.
TGTGCCAGCAGGGAAGGTGAGACTGAAGCTTTCTTT
CASREGETEAFF
>TRBV10-3|TRBJ1-6|.|.
TGTGCCATCAGTCCGGACGGTAATTCACCCCTCCACTTT
CAISPDGNSPLHF
>TRBV24-1|TRBJ2-6|.|.
TGTGCCACCGGCAGTTCCGGGGCCAACGTCCTGACTTTC
CATGSSGANVLTF
>TRBV21-1|TRBJ2-7|.|once
TGTGCCAGCAGCAAAGCCCGACAGACAAATAAGTACGAGCAGTACTTC
CASSKARQTNKYEQYF
>TRBV9|TRBJ1-1|TRBD1|.
TGTGCCAGCAGCGACCCGGGGGGGCCACAGGGGGTCACTGAAGCTTTCTTT
CASSDPGGPQGVTEAFF
>TRBV19|TRBJ1-1|.|.
TGTGCCAGTAGTATTATAGTGAGCAGCACTGAAGCTTTCTTT
CASSIIVSSTEAFF
>TRBV5-6|TRBJ1-2|.|.
TGTGCCAGCAGCTTGTCGGGGTCTAACTATGGCTACACCTTC
CASSLSGSNYGYTF
>TRBV12-5|TRBJ2-5|.|.
TGTGCTAGTGGTTCCGGACTTACCGCGGAGACCCAGTACTTC
CASGSGLTAETQYF
>TRBV2|TRBJ1-5|.|.
TGTGCCAGCACCTTCTCGACAGCCGATCAGCCCCAGCATTTT
CASTFSTADQPQHF
>TRBV13|TRBJ1-4|.|few
TGTGCCAGCAGCCCCTCCAGCGTGAGTGAAAAACTGTTTTTT
CASSPSSVSEKLFF